This is a list of T cell receptor beta chains from one sample in a study of low-dose radiotherapy and immunotherapy resistance in tumors. TCRdb analysed the reads with MiXCR anew, one entry per CDR3 protein. This table holds roughly 95,000 distinct CDR3 sequences, roughly 19% found once. Source: PBMCs, taken after low-dose radiotherapy plus immunotherapy. These receptors were collected from a female donor with ovarian cancer. The CDR3 runs from the conserved cysteine through the conserved F or W. Fields, in order: J gene, clone size, V gene, CDR3 protein. The size field is filled for only some rows; it gives once, few, many or a size class.

J: TRBJ2-1; size: many; V: TRBV9; CDR3: CASSVVLAGGGNEQFF
J: TRBJ1-6; size: many; V: TRBV20-1; CDR3: CSAPSNAAGSPLHF
J: TRBJ2-7; size: many; V: TRBV30; CDR3: CAWSFGLAAYEQYF
J: TRBJ2-3; size: .; V: TRBV25-1; CDR3: CASSPAGADTQYF
J: TRBJ2-7; size: many; V: TRBV7-2; CDR3: CASSTASGYSYEQYF
J: TRBJ2-2; size: .; V: TRBV27; CDR3: CASSLRLAGTGELFFF
J: TRBJ2-5; size: many; V: TRBV11-2; CDR3: CASRGRETQYF
J: TRBJ2-3; size: .; V: TRBV12-3/TRBV12-4; CDR3: CASTVARFTDTQYF
J: TRBJ1-1; size: many; V: TRBV7-9; CDR3: CASSPRQGSTEAFF
J: TRBJ2-7; size: many; V: TRBV23-1; CDR3: CASSPRDSSYEQYF
J: TRBJ2-3; size: many; V: TRBV7-6; CDR3: CASRPQLADTQYF
J: TRBJ2-2; size: many; V: TRBV5-1; CDR3: CASSYQGRGTGELFF
J: TRBJ2-3; size: many; V: TRBV9; CDR3: CASSVSGSERNTQYF
J: TRBJ2-2; size: many; V: TRBV7-9; CDR3: CASSLTGPGFGELFF
J: TRBJ2-7; size: many; V: TRBV27; CDR3: CASSLISGVRQGIYEQYF
J: TRBJ2-5; size: many; V: TRBV28; CDR3: CASRWTGVETQYF
J: TRBJ1-4; size: .; V: TRBV5-3; CDR3: CASSPSHFEKLLF
J: TRBJ2-2; size: .; V: TRBV5-1; CDR3: CASRVSTGELFF
J: TRBJ2-2; size: large; V: TRBV24-1; CDR3: CATSDPRQNTGELFF
J: TRBJ2-1; size: .; V: TRBV5-8; CDR3: CASSLGHSYNEQFF
J: TRBJ2-2; size: many; V: TRBV7-9; CDR3: CASSLAGPGELFF
J: TRBJ1-6; size: .; V: TRBV28; CDR3: CASSWGDRYNSPLHF
J: TRBJ1-6; size: many; V: TRBV5-1; CDR3: CASSSGQPSSYNSPLHF
J: TRBJ2-7; size: many; V: TRBV6-2/TRBV6-3; CDR3: CASSYRGVSYEQYF
J: TRBJ2-1; size: .; V: TRBV5-1; CDR3: CASSERGDRVANEQFF
J: TRBJ1-2; size: many; V: TRBV5-6; CDR3: CASSTGTDRARNGYTF
J: TRBJ2-7; size: .; V: TRBV6-6; CDR3: CASSGGQGNYEQYF
J: TRBJ2-3; size: many; V: TRBV7-2; CDR3: CASSPRLAGGLSTDTQYF
J: TRBJ2-5; size: many; V: TRBV29-1; CDR3: CSVEVGQGRRETQYF
J: TRBJ1-5; size: many; V: TRBV4-1; CDR3: CASSQAGREPQHF
J: TRBJ2-7; size: .; V: TRBV5-1; CDR3: CASSPTGTSRNEQYF
J: TRBJ2-3; size: many; V: TRBV12-3/TRBV12-4; CDR3: CASSLVGTDTQYF
J: TRBJ2-7; size: many; V: TRBV6-2/TRBV6-3; CDR3: CASSSQTQQYF
J: TRBJ2-5; size: many; V: TRBV5-1; CDR3: CASSLRLEETQYF
J: TRBJ2-7; size: many; V: TRBV30; CDR3: CAWSVLGGRFYEQYF
J: TRBJ2-5; size: many; V: TRBV20-1; CDR3: CSARDASGWKETQYF
J: TRBJ2-7; size: .; V: TRBV10-3; CDR3: CAISEGGYEQYF
J: TRBJ2-7; size: .; V: TRBV20-1; CDR3: CSARGSGRGWGGGPYEQYF
J: TRBJ2-3; size: many; V: TRBV5-1; CDR3: CASSEAASGDTQYF
J: TRBJ1-2; size: many; V: TRBV28; CDR3: CASSGNLVDYGYTF
J: TRBJ1-1; size: few; V: TRBV20-1; CDR3: CSARGYMNTEAFF
J: TRBJ2-2; size: many; V: TRBV4-3; CDR3: CASSPRTPNTGELFF
J: TRBJ2-5; size: many; V: TRBV5-1; CDR3: CASNPAGLGGSGGETQYF
J: TRBJ1-1; size: few; V: TRBV30; CDR3: CAWSVGSNTEAFF
J: TRBJ1-4; size: many; V: TRBV6-6; CDR3: CASSYRDREKLFF
J: TRBJ2-7; size: many; V: TRBV12-3/TRBV12-4; CDR3: CASSLQLSYEQYF
J: TRBJ1-1; size: many; V: TRBV12-3/TRBV12-4; CDR3: CASSSGGFEAFF
J: TRBJ1-6; size: many; V: TRBV28; CDR3: CASSPLTGSGSPLHF
J: TRBJ2-1; size: many; V: TRBV5-5; CDR3: CASSSALTAGEQFF
J: TRBJ2-6; size: many; V: TRBV7-9; CDR3: CASSQGLSSGANVLTF
J: TRBJ2-7; size: many; V: TRBV7-9; CDR3: CASSLLTGGEQYF
J: TRBJ2-2; size: many; V: TRBV14; CDR3: CASSRKAQGGTLNTGELFF
J: TRBJ2-1; size: many; V: TRBV20-1; CDR3: CSASESSGDNEQFF